This TCR beta chain was obtained from a study of shared clonotypes between healthy human individuals. Study overall: Each donor had three CD4 naive, three CD4 memory, two CD8 naive and one CD8 memory plate. Study-wide points: Inspection by rarefaction showed sorted-subset sequencing to be incomplete despite large depth. Compared with memory subsets, naive subsets generally had larger estimated richness.

Deep-level assay runs were performed. TCRdb keeps only in-frame clones here, not all; method: immunoSEQ multiplex PCR. The sample shows approximately 810,000 clones, about 92% of them seen only once. This clone appeared once. What it binds is unknown. V lost 5 bases and J 4 bases, leaving 21 bases between the germline ends. Germline V CDR1 and CDR2: SEHNR, FQNEAQ (reference sequence). This CDR3 contains 16 residues. Terminally differentiated effector memory CD45RA+ cells were left out of the naive CD8 fraction, which was CD45RO-negative and positively selected for CCR7. The rearrangement uses TRBV7-9 and TRBJ2-7, with a tentative D call TRBD2 (5 bases). Specimen: naive CD8+ T cells sorted from blood. This TCR was sampled from a man aged 30-40 years in good health. The CDR3 DNA reads as TGTGCCAGCAGCGGGGATGAGGGAGAGGTCGAGTACGAGCAGTACTTC. It specifies CASSGDEGEVEYEQYF.